The 30 T cell receptor beta chains presented below share a single source sample, sequenced in a study of PD-1 blockade in classical Hodgkin lymphoma. The time point here: cycle 4 day 1 (C4D1), after more than 5 weeks of nivolumab. Each and every patient relapsed after autologous stem cell transplantation, and patients got differing brentuximab vedotin exposure. The study purified CD4+ T cells from thawed PBMCs using magnetic negative selection. TCRdb keeps only in-frame clones here, not all; method: immunoSEQ multiplex PCR. The table has around 25,000 clones, around 85% seen once; the top ten hold 2% to 2.5%. The sequencing here drew on CD4+ T cells from blood, taken before the fourth cycle of nivolumab. These receptors all stem from a human donor with classical Hodgkin lymphoma.

The CDR3 sequence is CASSQDNGLSGNTIYF. CDR3 DNA: TGCGCCAGCAGCCAAGATAACGGCCTCTCTGGAAACACCATATATTTT. This chain uses TRBV4-1 with TRBJ1-3; D gene uncertain. V was trimmed by 0 bases and J by 0 bases, leaving 9 bases between them. Germline loops: CDR1 MGHRA, CDR2 YSYEKL. This CDR3 has 16 residues.

V usage is TRBV2 and J usage is TRBJ1-2, with a tentative D call TRBD1 (5 bases). Germline V lookup: CDR1 SNHLY, CDR2 FYNNEI. Trimming stripped 3 bases from V and 8 bases from J, with 13 bases between. The CDR3 runs to 13 residues. The CDR3 DNA follows: TGTGCCAGCAGTGAGTCCCGGGGCTCGGGCTACACCTTC. Translating gives CASSESRGSGYTF.

J is TRBJ2-7 and V is TRBV18; D is ambiguous. Germline V lookup: CDR1 KGHSH, CDR2 LQKENI. V shed 0 bases and J shed 7 bases, with 16 bases lying between them. The CDR3 length is 15 residues. The CDR3 protein is CASSPPGYTEREQYF. DNA for the CDR3: TGTGCCAGCTCACCACCGGGCTACACGGAGAGGGAGCAGTACTTC. Based on the CDR3 plus reference TRBV18 and TRBJ2-7, the full variable domain is NAGVMQNPRHLVRRRGQEARLRCSPMKGHSHVYWYRQLPEEGLKFMVYLQKENIIDESGMPKERFSAEFPKEGPSILRIQQVVRGDSAAYFCASSPPGYTEREQYFGPGTRLTVT.

This clone showed up just a few times. In nucleotides, the CDR3 is TGTGCCTGGAAAGGGTGGAGTGGGGGCGGCTACACCTTC. Protein sequence: CAWKGWSGGGYTF. The J gene is TRBJ1-2, the V gene TRBV30; a weak D match, TRBD1 (6 bases). The CDR3 is 13 residues long. Germline loops: CDR1 GTSNPN, CDR2 SVGIG (reference sequence). Trimming shortened V by 4 bases and J by 8 bases, and 17 bases separated the two germline ends.

V and J are TRBV9 and TRBJ2-7; no reliable D call. From germline, CDR1 is SGDLS and CDR2 YYNGEE. The CDR3 covers 15 residues. V was cut by 0 bases and J by 3 bases, with 13 bases left in between. CDR3 bases: TGTGCCAGCAGCGTAGATGGTAAAGGGAACTACGAGCAGTACTTC. Translated: CASSVDGKGNYEQYF.

This clone was counted a few times. The V gene is TRBV10-3, the J gene TRBJ1-2; the match to TRBD1 covers 7 bases. Germline V lookup: CDR1 ENHRY, CDR2 SYGVKD. The CDR3 runs to 13 residues. With V trimmed by 2 bases and J by 10 bases, 7 bases remained unmatched. This CDR3 is CAISEDRELFYTF. The CDR3 DNA follows: TGTGCCATCAGTGAGGACAGGGAGTTATTCTACACCTTC.

The V call is TRBV4-1, the J call TRBJ1-5; the D is unclear. The V gene lost 0 bases and the J gene lost 6 bases, with 15 bases spanning the gap. Per the germline V gene, CDR1 is MGHRA and CDR2 is YSYEKL. This CDR3 contains 16 residues. CDR3: CASSQDPGLGGQPQHF. The CDR3 coding sequence is TGCGCCAGCAGCCAAGATCCGGGCCTCGGAGGTCAGCCCCAGCATTTT.

The chain employs TRBV25-1 and TRBJ1-5; D not resolved. The V gene's germline CDR1 is MGHDK and CDR2 SYGVNS. This CDR3 is 14 amino acids long. Trimming took off 3 bases at V and 6 bases at J, with 12 bases between the two ends. The CDR3 region is CASSEVGAGQPQHF. The CDR3 DNA sequence: TGTGCCAGCAGTGAGGTGGGCGCGGGTCAGCCCCAGCATTTT.

The chain couples TRBV6-1 to TRBJ2-2, with 9 nucleotides matching TRBD1. This CDR3 contains 14 residues. Germline CDR1 reads MNHNS; CDR2 reads SASEGT. Unmatched junction bases numbered 3, after V lost 6 bases and J lost 4 bases. The CDR3 DNA is TGTGCCAGCAGGGGGACAGGGAGCACCGGGGAGCTGTTTTTT. Translation gives CASRGTGSTGELFF.

This clone is a singleton in its sample. CDR3 sequence (DNA): TGTGCCAGCAGCCCCCCCTTCCAGAAAACCGGGGAGCTGTTTTTT. It is translated as CASSPPFQKTGELFF. The genes are TRBV4-2 and TRBJ2-2; D gene uncertain. Germline loops: CDR1 LGHNA, CDR2 YNFKEQ. V was pared by 4 bases and J by 5 bases, with 14 bases between. The CDR3 length is 15 residues.

The V and J genes are TRBV2 and TRBJ2-5; D is ambiguous. Germline values: CDR1 SNHLY, CDR2 FYNNEI. V was shortened by 7 bases and J by 5 bases, with 11 bases between the two germline ends. This CDR3 has 12 amino acids. The CDR3 is CASKGYGETQYF. Here the CDR3 DNA reads TGTGCCAGCAAAGGGTACGGCGAGACCCAGTACTTC.

V gene TRBV29-1 combines with J gene TRBJ1-1, with D possibly matching TRBD1 (5 bases). Trimming took off 4 bases at V and 0 bases at J, with 12 bases between the two ends. CDR1 and CDR2 from the germline V gene are SQVTM and ANQGSEA. The CDR3 is 14 residues long. CDR3 region: CSVARGGMNTEAFF. As DNA, the CDR3 is TGCAGCGTTGCCCGGGGCGGAATGAACACTGAAGCTTTCTTT.

The genes are TRBV10-2 and TRBJ2-3, with 8 nucleotides matching TRBD1. CDR1 is WSHSY and CDR2 is SAAADI in the germline V gene. The V and J ends lost 4 bases and 1 base, in that order; junction bases with no gene match: 7. This CDR3 comprises 16 residues. CDR3 in DNA: TGCGCCAGCAGTGGGGGTGTGGGACAGGGCACAGATACGCAGTATTTT. Translated: CASSGGVGQGTDTQYF.

V is TRBV28 and J is TRBJ2-5, with 8 bases lining up with TRBD1. Germline CDR1 is MDHEN and CDR2 is SYDVKM. Germline trimming cut 4 bases from V and 6 bases from J; bases unmatched to any gene: 16. The CDR3 is 17 residues long. Here the CDR3 reads CASSSQPRTGNMKTQYF. The CDR3 nucleotides are TGTGCCAGCAGTTCCCAACCGCGGACAGGGAATATGAAGACCCAGTACTTC.

V is TRBV9 and J is TRBJ1-3, with D unclear. The V gene lost 2 bases and the J gene lost 4 bases, with 10 bases spanning the gap. The CDR3 covers 14 residues. Germline lookup yields CDR1 SGDLS and CDR2 YYNGEE. The CDR3 bases are TGTGCCAGCAGCGTCGGATCATCGGGAAACACCATATATTTT. This translates into CASSVGSSGNTIYF. The whole variable domain, filled in from reference TRBV9 and TRBJ1-3, reads DSGVTQTPKHLITATGQRVTLRCSPRSGDLSVYWYQQSLDQGLQFLIQYYNGEERAKGNILERFSAQQFPDLHSELNLSSLELGDSALYFCASSVGSSGNTIYFGEGSWLTVV.

This clone occurred once. The J gene is TRBJ1-5, the V gene TRBV6-6; D not certain. Germline V gene sequence: CDR1 MNHNY, CDR2 SVGAGI (reference sequence). Trimming took 6 bases from V and 5 from J, leaving 11 bases between them. The CDR3 length is 13 residues. CDR3 sequence: CASSPARDQPQHF. The CDR3 DNA follows: TGTGCCAGCAGCCCGGCCCGCGATCAGCCCCAGCATTTT.

The chain combines TRBV27 with TRBJ2-7; D is perhaps TRBD1 or TRBD2 (5 bases each). The CDR3 has 15 residues. Trimming took 6 bases from V and 5 from J, leaving 20 bases between them. CDR1 and CDR2 from the germline V gene are MNHEY and SMNVEV (reference sequence). The CDR3, as DNA: TGTGCCAGCAGACCCGTAATGGGGCTAGCCCACGAGCAGTACTTC. It yields the protein CASRPVMGLAHEQYF.

This clone was counted a single time. The limits of the CDR3 on the DNA are not certain, so only TCRdb's listed CDR3 is given. J is TRBJ2-7 and V is TRBV2; TRBD1 was called by the table and not checked on the DNA. The CDR3 is 13 amino acids in total, end residues counted. Germline V gene sequence: CDR1 SNHLY, CDR2 FYNNEI. The CDR3 reads CASIRARDYEQYF.

The chain carries TRBV6-5 and TRBJ2-3; 8 nucleotides agree with TRBD1. V lost 6 bases, J lost 6 bases, and 11 bases stayed unmatched. The CDR3 totals 15 residues. CDR1 MNHEY and CDR2 SVGAGI come from the germline V gene. Written as DNA, the CDR3 is TGTGCCAGCAGCCCTAAGAGACAGGGGTATGATACGCAGTATTTT. Translated, it gives CASSPKRQGYDTQYF.

Only a few counts were recorded for this clone. The genes are TRBV19 and TRBJ1-2; D uncertain. Germline CDR1 and CDR2: LNHDA and SQIVND (reference sequence). This CDR3 contains 16 residues. The V end lost 1 base, the J end lost 7 bases, and 19 bases lay between the germline ends. The DNA for the CDR3 is TGTGCCAGTAGTATAGGCTATAGACAAACTGAGATTGGCTACACCTTC. This gives the protein CASSIGYRQTEIGYTF.

This chain joins TRBV18 and TRBJ1-2; TRBD1 agrees at 7 bases. Germline V gives CDR1 KGHSH, CDR2 LQKENI. The CDR3 loop spans 13 amino acids. J lost 2 bases, V lost 6 bases, and 3 bases had no gene match. CDR3 residues: CASSSGQNYGYTF. Written as DNA, the CDR3 is TGTGCCAGCTCCTCGGGACAGAACTATGGCTACACCTTC.

The J gene is TRBJ2-5, the V gene TRBV25-1; weak D call: TRBD2 (6 bases). Gene TRBJ2-7 matches the end of the DNA better, so the J call may be wrong. Per germline, CDR1 MGHDK and CDR2 SYGVNS. This CDR3 has 17 residues. The CDR3 loop is CASSGKRAGRDFSEQYF. CDR3 nucleotide sequence: TGTGCCAGCAGTGGAAAAAGAGCTGGGCGGGACTTTTCCGAGCAGTACTTC.

The count of this clone is one. J is TRBJ2-7 and V is TRBV6-6; D gene unclear. Germline CDR1 reads MNHNY; CDR2 reads SVGAGI (reference sequence). The CDR3 covers 15 residues. V was pared by 7 bases and J by 2 bases, with 18 bases between. CDR3 in DNA: TGTGCCAGCATCCCTGGGCCCCGGGTTCCCTACGAGCAGTACTTC. Translating it yields CASIPGPRVPYEQYF.

The chain has TRBV18 and TRBJ1-5; no firm D call. The germline V gene has CDR1 KGHSH and CDR2 LQKENI. V lost 2 bases and J lost 7, with 9 bases in between. The CDR3 has 13 amino acids. The CDR3 spells CASSPGQEQPQHF. The CDR3 DNA sequence: TGTGCCAGCTCACCAGGGCAGGAGCAGCCCCAGCATTTT.

This clone was seen a single time. The CDR3 DNA is TGTGCCAGCAGCCGTGGGCCGGCCACAGGACGCTTGAACACTGAAGCTTTCTTT. Amino acid sequence: CASSRGPATGRLNTEAFF. The chain is built from TRBV5-5 and TRBJ1-1; TRBD1 might be the D (5 bases). The CDR3 is 18 residues long. V was shortened by 4 bases and J by 0 bases, with 22 bases between the two germline ends. Per germline, CDR1 SGHKS and CDR2 YYEKEE (reference sequence).

The chain combines TRBV7-2 with TRBJ2-5; D is ambiguous. Germline V gene data show CDR1 as SGHTA and CDR2 as FQGNSA. The ends were cut back, 5 bases at V and 5 bases at J, with 21 bases in the middle. The CDR3 spans 16 residues. Written as DNA, the CDR3 is TGTGCCAGCAGCAACACAAGGGCAGGACCGTGGGAGACCCAGTACTTC. Its translation is CASSNTRAGPWETQYF.

The chain links TRBV6-1 to TRBJ2-2; TRBD2 might be the D (5 bases). This CDR3 has 17 residues. Per the germline V gene, CDR1 is MNHNS and CDR2 is SASEGT. Trimming pared 2 bases from V and 6 bases from J, leaving 19 bases between. The CDR3: CASSERQRVVGAGELFF. The CDR3 DNA is TGTGCCAGCAGTGAACGGCAGAGGGTCGTGGGCGCCGGGGAGCTGTTTTTT.

This chain links TRBV11-2 with TRBJ1-4; D not resolved. The CDR3 covers 17 residues. Trimming pared 2 bases from V and 1 base from J, leaving 14 bases between. Germline CDR1 is SGHAT and CDR2 is FQNNGV. DNA of the CDR3: TGTGCCAGCAGCTTAACTGGAGGTCCAAGAACTAATGAAAAACTGTTTTTT. The encoded protein is CASSLTGGPRTNEKLFF. Full variable domain (missing parts from reference TRBV11-2 and TRBJ1-4): EAGVAQSPRYKIIEKRQSVAFWCNPISGHATLYWYQQILGQGPKLLIQFQNNGVVDDSQLPKDRFSAERLKGVDSTLKIQPAKLEDSAVYLCASSLTGGPRTNEKLFFGSGTQLSVL.

This chain links TRBV2 with TRBJ1-1; D is perhaps TRBD1 (6 bases). The germline gives CDR1 SNHLY, CDR2 FYNNEI. Trimming took 11 bases from V and 0 from J, leaving 13 bases between them. This CDR3 contains 13 residues. CDR3 amino acids: CADRGSLNTEAFF. The CDR3 region has the DNA TGTGCCGATAGGGGGAGTTTGAACACTGAAGCTTTCTTT.

The rearrangement joins TRBV29-1 to TRBJ2-1, with D unclear. CDR1 and CDR2 from the germline V gene are SQVTM and ANQGSEA. Trimming removed 4 bases from V and 6 bases from J, with 4 bases in between. The CDR3 has 10 residues. CDR3 DNA: TGCAGCGTTGGAAGCAATGAGCAGTTCTTC. It codes for CSVGSNEQFF.